These 5 T cell receptor beta chains originate from one sample sequenced in a study of Graves' ophthalmopathy and Graves' hyperthyroidism. Amplifying from RNA transcripts, the study obtained TCR beta CDR3 regions. The authors performed first-round RT-PCR with HTBI primers and then a second-round multiplex PCR. TCRdb fed the multiplex PCR reads into MiXCR, producing one record per CDR3 protein. The sample shows roughly 220,000 distinct CDR3 sequences, around 42% of them seen only once. The specimen was peripheral blood. The origin of the receptors is an adult man with Graves' ophthalmopathy.

This clonotype was detected a few times. The chain has TRBV2 and TRBJ2-2, with TRBD1 matching over 8 bases. The CDR3 is 14 residues long. CDR1 and CDR2 from the germline V gene are SNHLY and FYNNEI. With 6 bases clipped from V and 6 bases from J, the junction kept 6 bases outside the gene matches. The CDR3 sequence: CASSSGGAAGELFF. The CDR3 DNA follows: TGTGCCAGCAGCTCAGGGGGCGCAGCCGGGGAGCTGTTTTTT.

The CDR3 here is CASSSGRTEADEQYF. The CDR3 coding sequence is TGTGCCAGCAGCTCGGGTAGGACAGAGGCTGACGAGCAGTACTTC. The chain couples TRBV7-2 to TRBJ2-7, with D tentatively TRBD1 (6 bases). The germline V gene encodes CDR1 SGHTA and CDR2 FQGNSA. The CDR3 covers 15 residues. Trimming left V 4 bases short and J 5 bases short, with 18 bases between.

This clonotype was seen repeatedly, ten times or more. The V gene is TRBV29-1, the J gene TRBJ1-1, with no clear D. Germline-derived CDR1 and CDR2 are SQVTM and ANQGSEA. This CDR3 is 12 amino acids long. The ends were cut back, 4 bases at V and 2 bases at J, with 8 bases in the middle. The CDR3 reads CSVGEVNTEAFF. CDR3 in DNA: TGCAGCGTTGGAGAAGTCAACACTGAAGCTTTCTTT.

In this sample, this clonotype turned up a few times. The V and J genes are TRBV29-1 and TRBJ2-7; 9 nucleotides align to TRBD2. CDR1 SQVTM and CDR2 ANQGSEA come from the germline V gene. The CDR3 has 15 residues. V lost 0 bases, J lost 7 bases, and 10 bases stayed unmatched. This CDR3 is CSVEDGKRGVEEQYF. The CDR3 coding sequence is TGCAGCGTTGAAGATGGAAAGCGGGGGGTGGAAGAGCAGTACTTC.

A note on this clonotype: A much larger clone sits a single nucleotide away, making a read error possible. The CDR3 protein is CSVGNLTGNIGELFF. The DNA for the CDR3 is TGCAGCGTTGGTAACTTGACAGGGAACATCGGGGAGCTGTTTTTT. V gene TRBV29-1 combines with J gene TRBJ2-2; 7 bases match TRBD1. CDR1 and CDR2 from the germline V gene are SQVTM and ANQGSEA. This CDR3 is built from 15 residues.